This T cell receptor beta chain was recovered during a study of T-cell memory formation after mild COVID-19. Whole-study results and caveats: Memory cells collected pre-infection included some clones that later responded, suggesting cross-reactive memory joined. Confirmation of SARS-CoV-2 specificity was lacking for second-wave clones peaking day 37. Mostly located in CM and EM were contracting CD4+ clones, with contracting CD8+ clones located in EMRA.

Via MiXCR, TCRdb re-called the 5' RACE reads, giving one row per CDR3 protein. The sample lists 100,000 to 140,000 distinct CDR3 sequences; about 15% were seen once. This clonotype was seen more than once but under ten times. Its antigen is undetermined. CDR1 is MNHEY and CDR2 is SVGAGI in the germline V gene. The CDR3 runs 17 residues. The V segment lost 5 bases and the J segment 4 bases; nucleotides outside the gene matches: 8. Material: PBMCs or a T cell subset sorted from them (not recorded which). The rearrangement links TRBV6-5 to TRBJ2-1; 13 bases map to TRBD2. The sequence came from a man in his late teens or twenties who had mild COVID-19 (a few samples of this study predate the infection). Cell type and time point are not known. The CDR3 reads CASSLGLAGDVYNEQFF. The CDR3 DNA sequence: TGTGCCAGCAGTCTTGGACTAGCGGGGGACGTTTACAATGAGCAGTTCTTC.